The 4 T cell receptor beta chains given below trace back to one sample, sequenced in a study of T-cell reconstitution after alpha-beta-depleted transplantation in children (TCRdb year 2016). What the treatment or condition label conveys for this sample: allogeneic hematopoietic cell transplantation with graft depleted of TCRalphabeta T cells and CD19 B cells. Receptors were amplified or captured by PCR. The reads were generated on an Illumina HiSeq 2500. To normalize quantification of the TCRbeta repertoire, the TCR libraries were built with molecular barcoding that relied on unique molecular identifiers. Clones were called with MiXCR by TCRdb after fastp trimmed the public reads at Q25, and only in-frame beta chains were retained. Each record represents a unique CDR3 protein, reported with the most common genes and DNA among its rows. The sample table contains 610,000 or so distinct CDR3 sequences; only one count was recorded for 27% of them. Together, the top ten hold around 36% of the sample.

The material was PBMCs, obtained before TCRalphabeta/CD19-depleted stem cell transplant. The receptors come from a boy in the first two years of life with Wiskott-Aldrich syndrome, due to receive a stem cell transplant.

The chain combines TRBV5-1 with TRBJ2-7, with TRBD2 matching 7 bases. J lost 5 bases, V lost 4 bases, and 6 bases had no gene match. The CDR3 is made up of 13 amino acids. Germline V CDR1 and CDR2: SGHRS, YFSETQ. For the CDR3, the DNA is TGCGCCAGCAGCCAAGGACTAGTTAACGAGCAGTACTTC. Translation gives CASSQGLVNEQYF.

This clonotype was seen more than once but under ten times. The gene calls are TRBV7-2 and TRBJ1-2, with a tentative D call TRBD1 (6 bases). The CDR3 has 14 amino acids. Deletions cut 1 base from V and 5 bases from J, with 11 bases between. CDR1 is SGHTA and CDR2 is FQGNSA in the germline V gene. The CDR3 loop is CASSLETGPYGYTF. The CDR3 bases are TGTGCCAGCAGCTTAGAAACAGGGCCATATGGCTACACCTTC.

This clonotype was seen a few times. The chain links TRBV11-2 to TRBJ2-1; the match to TRBD2 covers 11 bases. Germline values: CDR1 SGHAT, CDR2 FQNNGV. The V and J ends lost 2 bases and 0 bases, in that order; junction bases with no gene match: 9. The CDR3 is made up of 19 amino acids. This CDR3 reads CASSLSVSSGRSSYNEQFF. The CDR3 bases are TGTGCCAGCAGCTTAAGTGTATCTAGCGGGAGGTCCTCCTACAATGAGCAGTTCTTC. The full variable domain, its missing parts supplied by reference TRBV11-2 and TRBJ2-1, is EAGVAQSPRYKIIEKRQSVAFWCNPISGHATLYWYQQILGQGPKLLIQFQNNGVVDDSQLPKDRFSAERLKGVDSTLKIQPAKLEDSAVYLCASSLSVSSGRSSYNEQFFGPGTRLTVL.

Worth noting for this clonotype: The germline gene is not matched at one end of the junction; a read error may be the cause. V gene TRBV7-2 combines with J gene TRBJ1-1, with 9 bases that match TRBD1. The CDR3 is 13 amino acids. Germline assignment: CDR1 SGHTA and CDR2 FQGNSA. The chain's CDR3 is CAISQNRDRVAFF. As DNA, the CDR3 is TGTGCCATCAGCCAGAACCGGGACAGGGTAGCTTTCTTT.